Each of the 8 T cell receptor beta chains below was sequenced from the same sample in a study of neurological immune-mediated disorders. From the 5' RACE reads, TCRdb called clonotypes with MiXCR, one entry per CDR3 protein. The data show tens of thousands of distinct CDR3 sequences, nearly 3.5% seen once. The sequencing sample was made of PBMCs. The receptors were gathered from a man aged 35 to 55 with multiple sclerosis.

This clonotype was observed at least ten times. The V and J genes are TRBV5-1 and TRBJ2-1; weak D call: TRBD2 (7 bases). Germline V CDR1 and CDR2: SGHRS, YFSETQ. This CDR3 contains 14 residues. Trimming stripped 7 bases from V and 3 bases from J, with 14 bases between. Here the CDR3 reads CASQGGGYYNEQFF. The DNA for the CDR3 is TGCGCCAGCCAGGGAGGGGGATACTACAATGAGCAGTTCTTC.

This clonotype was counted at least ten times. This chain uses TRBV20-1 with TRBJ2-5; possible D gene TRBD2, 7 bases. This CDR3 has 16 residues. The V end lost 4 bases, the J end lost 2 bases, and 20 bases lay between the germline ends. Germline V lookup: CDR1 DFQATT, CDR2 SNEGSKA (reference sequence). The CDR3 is CSAIGEVGGAQETQYF. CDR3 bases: TGCAGTGCTATCGGCGAGGTGGGGGGGGCTCAAGAGACCCAGTACTTC.

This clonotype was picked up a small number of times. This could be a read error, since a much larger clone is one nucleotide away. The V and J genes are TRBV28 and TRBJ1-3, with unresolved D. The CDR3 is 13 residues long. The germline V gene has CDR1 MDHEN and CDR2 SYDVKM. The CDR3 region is CASRLGAGKTIYF. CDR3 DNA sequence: TGTGCCAGCCGGCTGGGTGCTGGAAAAACCATATATTTT.

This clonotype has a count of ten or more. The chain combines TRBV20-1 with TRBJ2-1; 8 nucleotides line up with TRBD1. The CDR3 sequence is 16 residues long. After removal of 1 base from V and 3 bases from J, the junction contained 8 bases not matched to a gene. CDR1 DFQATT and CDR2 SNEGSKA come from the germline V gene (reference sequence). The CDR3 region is CSARVIGTGRYNEQFF. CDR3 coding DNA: TGCAGTGCTAGAGTCATAGGGACAGGCCGCTACAATGAGCAGTTCTTC.

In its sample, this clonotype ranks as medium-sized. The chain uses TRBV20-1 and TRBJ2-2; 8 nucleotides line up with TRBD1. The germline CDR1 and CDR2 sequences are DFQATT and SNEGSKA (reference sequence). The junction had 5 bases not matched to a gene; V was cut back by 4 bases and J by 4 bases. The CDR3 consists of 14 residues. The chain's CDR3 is CSAKGGTGTGELFF. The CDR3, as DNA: TGCAGTGCTAAAGGTGGGACAGGCACCGGGGAGCTGTTTTTT.

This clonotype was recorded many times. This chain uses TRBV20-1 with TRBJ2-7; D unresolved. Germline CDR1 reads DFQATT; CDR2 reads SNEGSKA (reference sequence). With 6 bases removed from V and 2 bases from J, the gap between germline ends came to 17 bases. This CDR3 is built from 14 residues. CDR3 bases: TGCAGTGCCGTTGATAGGAGTAGCACCTACGAGCAGTACTTC. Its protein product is CSAVDRSSTYEQYF.

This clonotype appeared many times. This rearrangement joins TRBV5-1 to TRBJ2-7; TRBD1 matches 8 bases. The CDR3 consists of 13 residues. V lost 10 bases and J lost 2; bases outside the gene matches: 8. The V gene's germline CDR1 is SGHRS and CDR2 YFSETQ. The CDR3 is CACRDRGTYEQYF. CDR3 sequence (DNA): TGCGCCTGCCGAGACAGGGGAACCTACGAGCAGTACTTC.

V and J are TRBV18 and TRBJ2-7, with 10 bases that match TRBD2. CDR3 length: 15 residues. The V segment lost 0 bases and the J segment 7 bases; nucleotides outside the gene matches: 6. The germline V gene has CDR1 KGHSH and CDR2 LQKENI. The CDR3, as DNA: TGTGCCAGCTCACCACCGACTAGCGGGTATGGGGAGCAGTACTTC. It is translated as CASSPPTSGYGEQYF. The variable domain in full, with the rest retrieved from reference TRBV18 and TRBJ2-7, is NAGVMQNPRHLVRRRGQEARLRCSPMKGHSHVYWYRQLPEEGLKFMVYLQKENIIDESGMPKERFSAEFPKEGPSILRIQQVVRGDSAAYFCASSPPTSGYGEQYFGPGTRLTVT.